This T cell receptor (beta chain) comes out of a study of blood T cell repertoires in COVID-19. Looking at the study overall: Researchers got acute and convalescent COVID-19 samples from the United States, Italy and Spain. Sample material is recorded as cDNA or gDNA derived from T cells, B-cell-depleted T cells, or PBMCs.

This CDR3 region has 15 residues. Germline-derived CDR1 and CDR2 are SEHNR and FQNEAQ (reference sequence). The ends were cut back, 0 bases at V and 4 bases at J, with 12 bases in the middle. In the original processing: Reference gene primer amplification gave estimated nucleated cell counts. Some clones are missing from TCRdb's copy, which holds only in-frame ones; the method was immunoSEQ multiplex PCR. Clone size and V and J calls were adopted from that table, with D and trimming inferred from the DNA. The repertoire includes tens of thousands of clones, around 88% of them detected once, and over 4% sits in the top ten.

Sequencing was carried out using peripheral blood. The chain carries TRBV7-9 and TRBJ1-1, with D possibly being TRBD1 (6 bases). This TCR came from a man aged 60 to 69 with acute or convalescent COVID-19. The chain's CDR3 is CASSLAWEGGTEAFF. CDR3 coding DNA: TGTGCCAGCAGCTTAGCGTGGGAGGGGGGCACTGAAGCTTTCTTT.